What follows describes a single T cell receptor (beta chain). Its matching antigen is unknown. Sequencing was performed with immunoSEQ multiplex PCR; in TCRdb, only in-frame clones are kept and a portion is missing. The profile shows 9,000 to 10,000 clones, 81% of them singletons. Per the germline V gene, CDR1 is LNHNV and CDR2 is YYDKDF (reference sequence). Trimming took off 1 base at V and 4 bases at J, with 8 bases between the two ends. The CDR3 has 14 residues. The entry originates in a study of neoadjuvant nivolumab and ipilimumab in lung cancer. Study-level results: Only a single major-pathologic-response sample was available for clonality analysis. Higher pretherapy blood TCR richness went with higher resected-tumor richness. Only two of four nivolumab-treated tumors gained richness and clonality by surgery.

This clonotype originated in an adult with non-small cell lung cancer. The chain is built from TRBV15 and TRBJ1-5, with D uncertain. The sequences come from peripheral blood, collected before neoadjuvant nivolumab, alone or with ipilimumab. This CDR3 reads CATSRGVVNQPQHF. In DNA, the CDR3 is TGTGCCACCAGCAGAGGGGTAGTTAATCAGCCCCAGCATTTT.